This TCR beta chain is drawn from a study of metastatic and nonmetastatic thyroid tumors. In the original workflow: Across clinicopathological groups, CDR3 differences served as the basis for building a distant-metastasis classifier for papillary thyroid cancer. Via MiXCR, TCRdb re-called the PCR reads. The authors' filters were not applied to this entry. The sample has tens of thousands of clones; 25% are singletons. No treatment had been given to any patient before thyroid surgery. The CDR3 has 15 residues. The germline gives CDR1 SGHTA, CDR2 FQGNSA. V was shortened by 1 base and J by 4 bases, with 13 bases between the two germline ends.

The clonotype originates from a female donor with papillary thyroid cancer or a benign thyroid nodule (not recorded which). Some clones in this sample may be carry-over from other donors' samples. Sequenced material: blood. The rearrangement joins TRBV7-2 to TRBJ1-2; D not certain. This CDR3 is CASSLVSDGIYGYTF. As DNA, the CDR3 is TGTGCCAGCAGCTTAGTGAGCGACGGGATCTATGGCTACACCTTC.